One sample yielded the 23 T cell receptor beta chains listed below, sequenced in a study of T cells in narcolepsy. Profiled with immunoSEQ multiplex PCR; TCRdb holds only in-frame clones, not every one. This table has tens of thousands of clones, 80% to 85% appearing once. The sequencing input was CD45RA- memory CD4+ T cells from PBMCs. The receptors derive from a human donor with narcolepsy.

The chain combines TRBV7-8 with TRBJ1-4; no reliable D call. V lost 1 base and J 8 bases, leaving 14 bases between the germline ends. The CDR3 totals 15 residues. Germline V gene lookup returns CDR1 SGHVS and CDR2 FQNEAQ. CDR3 in DNA: TGTGCCAGCAGCTTAGGGGGAGGTGTGCGAGAAAAACTGTTTTTT. It yields the protein CASSLGGGVREKLFF.

The chain joins TRBV29-1 to TRBJ2-7; TRBD1 or TRBD2 may be the D gene (5 bases each). Trimming removed 4 bases at V and 6 bases at J, with 31 bases between. This CDR3 has 18 amino acids. Germline-derived CDR1 and CDR2 are SQVTM and ANQGSEA. The CDR3 coding sequence is TGCAGCGTTGTTCGGGTTCCCCGCGTAGGCAGGGCAGGAGGCGAGCAGTACTTC. This gives the protein CSVVRVPRVGRAGGEQYF.

The chain links TRBV5-1 to TRBJ2-5, with TRBD1 matching 9 bases. There are 15 residues in the CDR3. V shed 4 bases, J shed 5 bases, and the junction held 9 bases outside the gene matches. The germline CDR1 and CDR2 sequences are SGHRS and YFSETQ. CDR3 sequence (DNA): TGCGCCAGCAGCCTTAAACAGGGGGCGCGGGAGACCCAGTACTTC. Amino acid sequence: CASSLKQGARETQYF.

The CDR3 DNA follows: TGTGCCACCAGCAGAGAGAAAGGGTGGAGTGGAAACACCATATATTTT. It specifies CATSREKGWSGNTIYF. The rearrangement uses TRBV15 and TRBJ1-3, with unresolved D. V was trimmed by 0 bases and J by 3 bases, leaving 12 bases between them. The CDR3 is 16 amino acids. CDR1 is LNHNV, CDR2 YYDKDF, per germline (reference sequence).

The gene calls are TRBV6-1 and TRBJ2-3; D ambiguous. The germline V gene encodes CDR1 MNHNS and CDR2 SASEGT. Trimming shortened V by 6 bases and J by 4 bases, and 11 bases separated the two germline ends. The CDR3 is 13 residues long. CDR3 residues: CASRSDGPDTQYF. For the CDR3, the DNA is TGTGCCAGCAGATCCGACGGACCAGATACGCAGTATTTT.

This rearrangement joins TRBV27 to TRBJ2-2, with D perhaps TRBD1 (6 bases). The CDR3 length is 14 residues. In germline, CDR1 is MNHEY, CDR2 SMNVEV (reference sequence). The V end was cut by 9 bases, the J end by 5 bases, with 16 bases between. The CDR3 sequence: CASRWGLGTGELFF. The CDR3 nucleotides read TGTGCCAGTCGGTGGGGGCTAGGGACCGGGGAGCTGTTTTTT.

This clone turned up a few times. V and J are TRBV6-5 and TRBJ2-7; the match to TRBD1 covers 7 bases. V dropped 4 bases and J dropped 5; count of bases not matched to a gene: 5. The CDR3 runs to 13 residues. Germline V CDR1 and CDR2: MNHEY, SVGAGI. The CDR3 nucleotides are TGTGCCAGCAGTTTTCGACAGGGTGACGAGCAGTACTTC. It specifies CASSFRQGDEQYF.

The chain recombines TRBV7-8 with TRBJ2-3; 9 bases align to TRBD2. The germline V gene has CDR1 SGHVS and CDR2 FQNEAQ. There are 15 residues in the CDR3. V was pared by 1 base and J by 4 bases, with 3 bases of the junction left unmatched. CDR3 residues: CASSLVGLAPDTQYF. CDR3 nucleotides: TGTGCCAGCAGCTTAGTGGGACTAGCCCCAGATACGCAGTATTTT.

V is TRBV10-3 and J is TRBJ2-3; weak D call: TRBD2 (6 bases). This CDR3 contains 13 residues. Per the germline V gene, CDR1 is ENHRY and CDR2 is SYGVKD. V gave up 7 bases and J gave up 5 bases, with 13 bases separating them. The CDR3 coding sequence is TGTGCCATCACGGGACTGCCGGGAGATACGCAGTATTTT. Its translation is CAITGLPGDTQYF.

This chain connects TRBV19 to TRBJ1-2; 10 bases fit TRBD1. This CDR3 has 16 residues. V lost 5 bases and J lost 7; bases outside the gene matches: 13. Germline V gene sequence: CDR1 LNHDA, CDR2 SQIVND (reference sequence). CDR3 bases: TGTGCCAGTAGTTCCCCGGGACAGGGGTTTTCGGCTGGCTACACCTTC. As protein: CASSSPGQGFSAGYTF.

The rearrangement links TRBV7-9 to TRBJ2-1, with 7 nucleotides matching TRBD2. Unmatched junction bases numbered 10, after V lost 2 bases and J lost 6 bases. The CDR3 spans 16 residues. Per germline, CDR1 SEHNR and CDR2 FQNEAQ (reference sequence). The CDR3 region is CASSLRRGGNSNEQFF. The DNA of the CDR3 is TGTGCCAGCAGCTTAAGAAGGGGAGGGAATTCCAATGAGCAGTTCTTC. Together with reference TRBV7-9 and TRBJ2-1, the CDR3 gives the full variable domain: DTGVSQNPRHKITKRGQNVTFRCDPISEHNRLYWYRQTLGQGPEFLTYFQNEAQLEKSRLLSDRFSAERPKGSFSTLEIQRTEQGDSAMYLCASSLRRGGNSNEQFFGPGTRLTVL.

V is TRBV9 and J is TRBJ2-5; tentatively, D is TRBD2 (6 bases). V gave up 4 bases and J gave up 5 bases, with 15 bases separating them. The CDR3 has 14 residues. Germline assignment: CDR1 SGDLS and CDR2 YYNGEE. CDR3 nucleotide sequence: TGTGCCAGCAGCCCACGGGGGAGCGGGGAGACCCAGTACTTC. It encodes CASSPRGSGETQYF.

V and J are TRBV27 and TRBJ2-7; TRBD1 agrees at 8 bases. Germline CDR1 and CDR2: MNHEY and SMNVEV (reference sequence). The CDR3 is 14 amino acids. Unmatched junction bases numbered 10, after V lost 6 bases and J lost 6 bases. The CDR3 sequence: CASSPYRGVGEQYF. CDR3 sequence (DNA): TGTGCCAGCAGCCCGTACAGGGGGGTTGGCGAGCAGTACTTC.

The CDR3 DNA sequence: TGTGCCTGCCTGACACGTGGAAACACCATATATTTT. Its translation: CACLTRGNTIYF. The chain recombines TRBV30 with TRBJ1-3; D gene ambiguous. Trimming cost V 6 bases and J 3 bases, with 9 bases left between them. CDR3 length: 12 amino acids. Germline-derived CDR1 and CDR2 are GTSNPN and SVGIG (reference sequence).

The V gene is TRBV4-3, the J gene TRBJ1-1; 8 positions agree with TRBD1. With V trimmed by 1 base and J by 3 bases, 4 bases remained unmatched. This CDR3 spans 15 amino acids. Germline values: CDR1 LGHNA, CDR2 YSLEER. CDR3 sequence (DNA): TGCGCCAGCAGCCAAGGGACAGGGCTTTACACTGAAGCTTTCTTT. The encoded protein is CASSQGTGLYTEAFF.

The genes are TRBV6-1 and TRBJ2-7, with TRBD1 matching 10 bases. With V trimmed by 5 bases and J by 6 bases, 7 bases remained unmatched. The CDR3 runs to 14 residues. Germline loops: CDR1 MNHNS, CDR2 SASEGT. The CDR3 bases are TGTGCCAGCAGTCCCGACAGGGGGCGTAGCGAGCAGTACTTC. Protein product: CASSPDRGRSEQYF.

The chain has TRBV7-2 and TRBJ1-2, with D perhaps matching TRBD1 (5 bases). CDR1 and CDR2 (germline): SGHTA, FQGNSA. Deletions cut 5 bases from V and 4 bases from J, with 14 bases between. CDR3 length equals 14 residues. In nucleotides, the CDR3 is TGTGCCAGCAGCCTGGGACCGCTCATCTATGGCTACACCTTC. Its protein is CASSLGPLIYGYTF.

V and J are TRBV9 and TRBJ2-1; 8 bases match TRBD2. The germline V gene has CDR1 SGDLS and CDR2 YYNGEE. The ends lost 0 bases at V and 5 bases at J; junction bases unmatched: 4. The CDR3 consists of 15 residues. CDR3 bases: TGTGCCAGCAGCGTAGCGAGCGGGGGAAACAATGAGCAGTTCTTC. Translated: CASSVASGGNNEQFF. Full variable domain (missing parts from reference TRBV9 and TRBJ2-1): DSGVTQTPKHLITATGQRVTLRCSPRSGDLSVYWYQQSLDQGLQFLIQYYNGEERAKGNILERFSAQQFPDLHSELNLSSLELGDSALYFCASSVASGGNNEQFFGPGTRLTVL.

The chain couples TRBV19 to TRBJ1-1; D gene unclear. Looked up from germline, CDR1 is LNHDA and CDR2 is SQIVND (reference sequence). The CDR3 has 17 amino acids. V was cut by 3 bases and J by 0 bases, with 17 bases left in between. The CDR3 reads CASSIRGPAAMNTEAFF. The DNA of the CDR3 is TGTGCCAGTAGTATTCGTGGGCCCGCCGCTATGAACACTGAAGCTTTCTTT.

This sequence joins TRBV29-1 and TRBJ1-1, with D possibly TRBD1 on 5 matching bases. CDR1 and CDR2 from the germline V gene are SQVTM and ANQGSEA. V shed 4 bases and J shed 4 bases, with 13 bases lying between them. This CDR3 has 13 residues. The CDR3 is CSVVTQGGTEAFF. The CDR3, as DNA: TGCAGCGTTGTCACGCAGGGTGGCACTGAAGCTTTCTTT.

The chain has TRBV19 and TRBJ1-5, with D perhaps matching TRBD1 (6 bases). Germline V CDR1 and CDR2: LNHDA, SQIVND (reference sequence). This CDR3 is 13 amino acids long. V lost 10 bases to trimming and J lost 2 bases, with 12 bases between them. The CDR3 is CATPGERNQPQHF. The CDR3 bases are TGTGCCACCCCAGGGGAGCGCAATCAGCCCCAGCATTTT.

The J gene is TRBJ1-3, the V gene TRBV19, with D unresolved. The CDR3 spans 14 residues. V was cut by 3 bases and J by 2 bases, with 8 bases left in between. CDR1 is LNHDA and CDR2 is SQIVND in the germline V gene (reference sequence). The CDR3 DNA follows: TGTGCCAGTAGTATGGTTACGGCTGGAAACACCATATATTTT. Encoded protein: CASSMVTAGNTIYF.

V gene TRBV7-2 combines with J gene TRBJ2-1, with D possibly being TRBD2 (6 bases). CDR1 SGHTA and CDR2 FQGNSA come from the germline V gene. Trimming took off 4 bases at V and 3 bases at J, with 16 bases between the two ends. The CDR3 loop spans 16 amino acids. The CDR3 nucleotides are TGTGCCAGCAGCTCCCTCGCTGGCGGGGTCTACAATGAGCAGTTCTTC. It specifies CASSSLAGGVYNEQFF. Based on the CDR3 plus reference TRBV7-2 and TRBJ2-1, the full variable domain is GAGVSQSPSNKVTEKGKDVELRCDPISGHTALYWYRQSLGQGLEFLIYFQGNSAPDKSGLPSDRFSAERTGGSVSTLTIQRTQQEDSAVYLCASSSLAGGVYNEQFFGPGTRLTVL.